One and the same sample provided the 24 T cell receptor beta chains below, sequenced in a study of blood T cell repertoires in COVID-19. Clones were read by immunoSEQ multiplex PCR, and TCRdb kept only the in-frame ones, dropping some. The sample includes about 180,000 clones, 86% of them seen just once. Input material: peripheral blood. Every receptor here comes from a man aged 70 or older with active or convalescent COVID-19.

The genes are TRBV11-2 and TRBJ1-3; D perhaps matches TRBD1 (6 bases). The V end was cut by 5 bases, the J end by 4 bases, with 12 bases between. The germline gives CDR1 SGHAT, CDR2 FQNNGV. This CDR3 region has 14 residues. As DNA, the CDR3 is TGTGCCAGCAGCCCCCGAACAGGGGGAAACACCATATATTTT. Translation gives CASSPRTGGNTIYF.

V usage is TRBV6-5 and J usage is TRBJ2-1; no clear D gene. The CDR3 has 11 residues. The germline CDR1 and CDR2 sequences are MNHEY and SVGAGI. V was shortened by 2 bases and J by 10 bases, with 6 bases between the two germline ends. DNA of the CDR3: TGTGCCAGCAGTTACCTCGGGGAGCAGTTCTTC. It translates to CASSYLGEQFF.

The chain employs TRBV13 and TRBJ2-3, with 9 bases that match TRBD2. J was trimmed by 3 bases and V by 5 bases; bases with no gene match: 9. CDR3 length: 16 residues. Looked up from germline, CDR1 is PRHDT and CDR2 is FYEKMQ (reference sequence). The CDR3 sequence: CASSKRAGGSTDTQYF. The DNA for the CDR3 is TGTGCCAGCAGCAAACGAGCGGGGGGATCAACAGATACGCAGTATTTT.

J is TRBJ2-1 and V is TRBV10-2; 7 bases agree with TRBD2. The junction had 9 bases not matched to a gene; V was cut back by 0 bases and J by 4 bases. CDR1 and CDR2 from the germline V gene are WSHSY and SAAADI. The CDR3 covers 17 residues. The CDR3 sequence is CASSESIRAGVYNEQFF. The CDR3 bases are TGCGCCAGCAGTGAGTCGATAAGGGCGGGAGTGTACAATGAGCAGTTCTTC.

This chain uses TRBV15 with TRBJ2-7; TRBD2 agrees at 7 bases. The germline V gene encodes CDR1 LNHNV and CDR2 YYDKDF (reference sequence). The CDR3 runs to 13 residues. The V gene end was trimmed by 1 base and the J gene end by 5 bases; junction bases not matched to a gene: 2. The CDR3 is CATSRGTRNEQYF. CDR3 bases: TGTGCCACCAGCAGAGGGACTAGGAACGAGCAGTACTTC. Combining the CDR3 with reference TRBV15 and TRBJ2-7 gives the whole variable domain DAMVIQNPRYQVTQFGKPVTLSCSQTLNHNVMYWYQQKSSQAPKLLFHYYDKDFNNEADTPDNFQSRRPNTSFCFLDIRSPGLGDTAMYLCATSRGTRNEQYFGPGTRLTVT.

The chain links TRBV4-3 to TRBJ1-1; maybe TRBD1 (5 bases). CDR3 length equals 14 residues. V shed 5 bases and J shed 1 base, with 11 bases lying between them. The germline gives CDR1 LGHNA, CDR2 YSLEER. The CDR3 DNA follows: TGCGCCAGCAGCTACCAGGGCGCGAACACTGAAGCTTTCTTT. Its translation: CASSYQGANTEAFF.

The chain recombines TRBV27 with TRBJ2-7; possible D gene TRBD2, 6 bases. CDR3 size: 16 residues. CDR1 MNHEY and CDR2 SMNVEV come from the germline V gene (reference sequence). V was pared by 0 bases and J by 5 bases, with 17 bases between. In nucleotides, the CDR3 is TGTGCCAGCAGTTTATCAAGGCCCCCACTAGCCCACGAGCAGTACTTC. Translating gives CASSLSRPPLAHEQYF.

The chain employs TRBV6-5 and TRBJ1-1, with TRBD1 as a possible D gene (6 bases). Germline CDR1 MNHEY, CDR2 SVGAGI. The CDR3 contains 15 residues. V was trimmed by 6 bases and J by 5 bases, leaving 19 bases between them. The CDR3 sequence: CASSPLGHRGTEAFF. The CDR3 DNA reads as TGTGCCAGCAGCCCCTTGGGACACAGAGGGACTGAAGCTTTCTTT.

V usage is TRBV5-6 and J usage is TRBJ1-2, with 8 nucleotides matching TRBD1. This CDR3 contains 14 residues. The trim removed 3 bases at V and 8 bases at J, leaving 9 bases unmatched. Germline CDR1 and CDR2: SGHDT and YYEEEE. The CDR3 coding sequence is TGTGCCAGCAGCTCCGGACAGGGTACTTGGGGCTACACCTTC. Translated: CASSSGQGTWGYTF.

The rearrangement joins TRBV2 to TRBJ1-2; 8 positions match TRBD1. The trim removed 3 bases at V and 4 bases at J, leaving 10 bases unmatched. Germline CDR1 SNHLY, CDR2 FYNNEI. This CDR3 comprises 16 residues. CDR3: CASSDPKGGQVYGYTF. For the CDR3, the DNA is TGTGCCAGCAGTGATCCGAAAGGGGGACAGGTCTATGGCTACACCTTC.

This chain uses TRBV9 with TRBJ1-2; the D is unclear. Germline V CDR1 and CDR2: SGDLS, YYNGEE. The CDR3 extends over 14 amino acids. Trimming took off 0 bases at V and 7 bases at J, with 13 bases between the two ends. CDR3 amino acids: CASSVGSAGIGYTF. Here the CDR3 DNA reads TGTGCCAGCAGCGTAGGATCGGCGGGGATTGGCTACACCTTC.

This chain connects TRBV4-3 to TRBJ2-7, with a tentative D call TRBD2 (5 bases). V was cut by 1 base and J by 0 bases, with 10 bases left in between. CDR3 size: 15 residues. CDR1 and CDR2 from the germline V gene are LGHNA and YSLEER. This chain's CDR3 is CASSQGTDYSYEQYF. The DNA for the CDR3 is TGCGCCAGCAGCCAAGGGACTGATTACTCCTACGAGCAGTACTTC.

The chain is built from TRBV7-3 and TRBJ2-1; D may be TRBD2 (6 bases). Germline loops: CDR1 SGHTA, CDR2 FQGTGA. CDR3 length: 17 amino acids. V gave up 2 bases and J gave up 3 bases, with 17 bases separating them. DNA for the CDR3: TGTGCCAGCAGCTTAGAAGGGCGGGGCGGGAACTACAATGAGCAGTTCTTC. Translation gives CASSLEGRGGNYNEQFF.

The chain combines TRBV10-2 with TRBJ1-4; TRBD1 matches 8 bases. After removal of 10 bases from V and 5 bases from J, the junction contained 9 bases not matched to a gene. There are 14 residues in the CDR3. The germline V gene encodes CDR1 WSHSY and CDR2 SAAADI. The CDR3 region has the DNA TGCGCCACCTTCGGGCGACAGGGGAATGAAAAACTGTTTTTT. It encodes CATFGRQGNEKLFF.

The CDR3 region is CASSGTGQETQYF. CDR3 DNA sequence: TGTGCCAGCAGTGGGACAGGACAAGAGACCCAGTACTTC. V usage is TRBV12-3 or TRBV12-4 and J usage is TRBJ2-5, with 8 bases fitting TRBD1. V shed 5 bases, J shed 2 bases, and the junction held 1 base outside the gene matches. The CDR3 extends over 13 amino acids.

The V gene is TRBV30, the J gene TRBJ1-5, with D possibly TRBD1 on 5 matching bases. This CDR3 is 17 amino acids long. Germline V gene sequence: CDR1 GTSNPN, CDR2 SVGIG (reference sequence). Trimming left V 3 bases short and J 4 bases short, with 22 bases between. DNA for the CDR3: TGTGCCTGGAGCCGGCGGGGATCAGGGCCCTTAAATCAGCCCCAGCATTTT. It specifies CAWSRRGSGPLNQPQHF.

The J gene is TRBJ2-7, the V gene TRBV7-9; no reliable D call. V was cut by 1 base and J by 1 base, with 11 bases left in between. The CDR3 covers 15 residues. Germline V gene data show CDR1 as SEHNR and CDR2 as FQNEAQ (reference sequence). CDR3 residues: CASSLGGLPSYEQYF. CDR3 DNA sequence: TGTGCCAGCAGCTTAGGAGGTCTGCCATCCTACGAGCAGTACTTC. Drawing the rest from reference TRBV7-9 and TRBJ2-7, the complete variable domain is DTGVSQNPRHKITKRGQNVTFRCDPISEHNRLYWYRQTLGQGPEFLTYFQNEAQLEKSRLLSDRFSAERPKGSFSTLEIQRTEQGDSAMYLCASSLGGLPSYEQYFGPGTRLTVT.

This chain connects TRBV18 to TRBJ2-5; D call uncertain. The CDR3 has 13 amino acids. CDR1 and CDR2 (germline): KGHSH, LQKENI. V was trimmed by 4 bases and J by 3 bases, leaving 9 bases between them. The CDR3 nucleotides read TGTGCCAGCTCACGGGCACACGAAGAGACCCAGTACTTC. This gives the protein CASSRAHEETQYF.

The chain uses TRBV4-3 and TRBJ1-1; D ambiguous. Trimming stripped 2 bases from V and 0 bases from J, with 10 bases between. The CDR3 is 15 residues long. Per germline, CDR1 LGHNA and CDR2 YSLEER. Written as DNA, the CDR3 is TGCGCCAGCAGCCAATTATGGGCTATGAACACTGAAGCTTTCTTT. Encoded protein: CASSQLWAMNTEAFF.

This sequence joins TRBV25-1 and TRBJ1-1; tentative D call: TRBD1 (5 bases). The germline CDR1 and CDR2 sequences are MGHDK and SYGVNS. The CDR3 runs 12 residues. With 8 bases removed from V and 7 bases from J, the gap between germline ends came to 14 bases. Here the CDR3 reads CASQPDQGEAFF. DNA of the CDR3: TGTGCCAGCCAACCAGACCAGGGTGAAGCTTTCTTT. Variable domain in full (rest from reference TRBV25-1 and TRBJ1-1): EADIYQTPRYLVIGTGKKITLECSQTMGHDKMYWYQQDPGMELHLIHYSYGVNSTEKGDLSSESTVSRIRTEHFPLTLESARPSHTSQYLCASQPDQGEAFFGQGTRLTVV.

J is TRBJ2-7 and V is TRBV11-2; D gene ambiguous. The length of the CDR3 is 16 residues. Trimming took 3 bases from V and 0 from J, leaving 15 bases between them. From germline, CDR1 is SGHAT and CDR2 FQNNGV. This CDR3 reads CASSLVGSWVSYEQYF. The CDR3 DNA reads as TGTGCCAGCAGCTTGGTCGGGTCCTGGGTCTCCTACGAGCAGTACTTC.

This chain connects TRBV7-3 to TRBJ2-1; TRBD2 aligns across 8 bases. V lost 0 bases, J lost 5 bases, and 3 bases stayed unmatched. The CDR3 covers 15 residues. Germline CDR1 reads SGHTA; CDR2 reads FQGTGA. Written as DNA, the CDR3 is TGTGCCAGCAGCTTAACCGGGAGGGTCAACAATGAGCAGTTCTTC. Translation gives CASSLTGRVNNEQFF. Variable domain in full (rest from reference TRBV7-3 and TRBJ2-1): GAGVSQTPSNKVTEKGKYVELRCDPISGHTALYWYRQSLGQGPEFLIYFQGTGAADDSGLPNDRFFAVRPEGSVSTLKIQRTERGDSAVYLCASSLTGRVNNEQFFGPGTRLTVL.

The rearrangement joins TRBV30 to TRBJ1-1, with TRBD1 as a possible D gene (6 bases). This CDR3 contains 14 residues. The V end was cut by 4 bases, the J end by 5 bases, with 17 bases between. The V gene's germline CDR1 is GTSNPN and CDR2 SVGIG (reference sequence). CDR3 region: CAWTLQGGRTEAFF. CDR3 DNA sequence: TGTGCCTGGACCCTACAGGGCGGGAGGACTGAAGCTTTCTTT. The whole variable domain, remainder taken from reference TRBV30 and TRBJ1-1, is SQTIHQWPATLVQPVGSPLSLECTVEGTSNPNLYWYRQAAGRGLQLLFYSVGIGQISSEVPQNLSASRPQDRQFILSSKKLLLSDSGFYLCAWTLQGGRTEAFFGQGTRLTVV.

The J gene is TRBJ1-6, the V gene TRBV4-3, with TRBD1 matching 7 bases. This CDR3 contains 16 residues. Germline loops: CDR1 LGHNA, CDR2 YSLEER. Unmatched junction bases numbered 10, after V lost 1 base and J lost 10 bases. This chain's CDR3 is CASSQGKGARWSPLHF. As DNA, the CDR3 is TGCGCCAGCAGCCAAGGAAAGGGGGCGAGATGGTCACCCCTCCACTTT.